This note documents a single TCR beta chain sequence. The target antigen is unknown. The data derive from a study of graft-versus-host responses after intestinal transplantation. Study-level findings and limits: GvH clones surfaced in recipient marrow, some emerging earlier in ileum or blood.

Generated by immunoSEQ multiplex PCR, the TCRdb table keeps only in-frame clones and is missing some. The sample holds around 9,900 clones, roughly 96% seen once. Trimming left V 1 base short and J 2 bases short, with 19 bases between. CDR1 is SEHNR, CDR2 FQNEAQ, per germline (reference sequence). The CDR3 is made up of 18 amino acids. The source material was bone marrow, sampled approximately 520 days after intestinal transplantation. This receptor was taken from a human patient who received an intestinal transplant, so some T cells may come from the graft donor. The V and J genes are TRBV7-9 and TRBJ2-3; perhaps TRBD2 as D (6 bases). CDR3 sequence reads: CASSLDPFAGRYTDTQYF. In DNA, the CDR3 is TGTGCCAGCAGCTTAGATCCCTTCGCGGGGCGTTACACAGATACGCAGTATTTT.